A single sample is the source of the 23 T cell receptor beta chains below, sequenced in a study of neurological immune-mediated disorders. TCRdb reanalysed the 5' RACE reads using MiXCR and keeps one entry per CDR3 protein. The sample carries tens of thousands of distinct CDR3 sequences, approximately 6.2% recorded once. Sequences were obtained from CD4+ T cells from blood. The receptor source for this set is a woman between 18 and 29 years old with multiple sclerosis.

This clonotype was picked up many times. The chain is built from TRBV25-1 and TRBJ2-3; D is uncertain. Germline V CDR1 and CDR2: MGHDK, SYGVNS. V lost 3 bases and J 3 bases, leaving 10 bases between the germline ends. This CDR3 has 14 amino acids. As DNA, the CDR3 is TGTGCCAGCAGTGACCCCACCGGTACAGATACGCAGTATTTT. Its protein is CASSDPTGTDTQYF.

Ten or more counts support this clonotype. This chain links TRBV20-1 with TRBJ2-3; D remains unclear. V was cut by 1 base and J by 10 bases, with 9 bases left in between. Per germline, CDR1 DFQATT and CDR2 SNEGSKA (reference sequence). This CDR3 is 11 amino acids long. Here the CDR3 reads CSARATWAQYF. The CDR3 coding sequence is TGCAGTGCTAGAGCGACTTGGGCGCAGTATTTT.

This clonotype was detected many times. The rearrangement uses TRBV15 and TRBJ2-5, with unresolved D. CDR3 length equals 12 residues. Germline CDR1 and CDR2: LNHNV and YYDKDF (reference sequence). Trimming pared 5 bases from V and 5 bases from J, leaving 9 bases between. The CDR3 reads CATSLEPETQYF. The CDR3 region has the DNA TGTGCCACCAGCCTGGAGCCCGAGACCCAGTACTTC.

This clonotype was seen repeatedly, ten times or more. The rearrangement links TRBV11-2 to TRBJ2-7; D unresolved. Germline V gene lookup returns CDR1 SGHAT and CDR2 FQNNGV. The CDR3 has 13 residues. Trimming pared 6 bases from V and 3 bases from J, leaving 12 bases between. CDR3 sequence (DNA): TGTGCCAGCAGGTTAACAGATTTCTACGAGCAGTACTTC. Its protein is CASRLTDFYEQYF. Looking up the rest from reference TRBV11-2 and TRBJ2-7 gives the full variable domain: EAGVAQSPRYKIIEKRQSVAFWCNPISGHATLYWYQQILGQGPKLLIQFQNNGVVDDSQLPKDRFSAERLKGVDSTLKIQPAKLEDSAVYLCASRLTDFYEQYFGPGTRLTVT.

This clonotype has a count of ten or more. The rearrangement joins TRBV15 to TRBJ2-3, with D unresolved. The germline CDR1 and CDR2 sequences are LNHNV and YYDKDF (reference sequence). Trimming removed 1 base from V and 6 bases from J, with 11 bases in between. This CDR3 spans 14 amino acids. The CDR3 loop reads CATSRGRVEDTQYF. As DNA, the CDR3 is TGTGCCACCAGCAGAGGGAGAGTTGAGGATACGCAGTATTTT.

This clonotype was seen ten or more times. CDR3 coding DNA: TGTGCCAGCAGTAAGGCTAGCGGGGGGTGGGAGACCCAGTACTTC. It codes for CASSKASGGWETQYF. The chain joins TRBV2 to TRBJ2-5, with 11 bases fitting TRBD2. There are 15 residues in the CDR3. J was trimmed by 5 bases and V by 5 bases; bases with no gene match: 7. Germline CDR1 is SNHLY and CDR2 is FYNNEI.

This clonotype was picked up many times. V is TRBV9 and J is TRBJ2-6; D ambiguous. V gave up 0 bases and J gave up 2 bases, with 3 bases separating them. The length of the CDR3 is 14 residues. Looked up from germline, CDR1 is SGDLS and CDR2 is YYNGEE. This CDR3 reads CASSVGPGANVLTF. CDR3 DNA: TGTGCCAGCAGCGTAGGTCCTGGGGCCAACGTCCTGACTTTC.

This clonotype is medium-sized. This chain joins TRBV28 and TRBJ2-5; D gene uncertain. This CDR3 contains 13 residues. V lost 3 bases and J 1 base, leaving 6 bases between the germline ends. CDR1 and CDR2 from the germline V gene are MDHEN and SYDVKM. CDR3 sequence (DNA): TGTGCCAGCAGTTTCTCTATCCAAGAGACCCAGTACTTC. It specifies CASSFSIQETQYF.

This clonotype was detected many times. The chain employs TRBV10-3 and TRBJ2-7, with a possible D match to TRBD1 (7 bases). The CDR3 runs 14 residues. Trimming took off 2 bases at V and 4 bases at J, with 12 bases between the two ends. Per germline, CDR1 ENHRY and CDR2 SYGVKD. The CDR3 bases are TGTGCCATCAGTGAGGCAGGGGGGACTTACGAGCAGTACTTC. It is translated as CAISEAGGTYEQYF.

This clonotype occurred many times. CDR3 coding DNA: TGTGCGTCAGGAGGCACAGATACGCAGTATTTT. Amino acids: CASGGTDTQYF. This rearrangement joins TRBV12-3 or TRBV12-4 to TRBJ2-3, with D uncertain. The CDR3 extends over 11 amino acids.

This clonotype was seen at least ten times. The chain has TRBV6-2 or TRBV6-3 and TRBJ2-7; the match to TRBD2 covers 9 bases. Germline CDR1 is MNHEY and CDR2 is SVGEGT. The CDR3 is 17 residues long. Unmatched junction bases numbered 12, after V lost 4 bases and J lost 2 bases. The CDR3, as DNA: TGTGCCAGCAGTTGGGGGATCGGCGGGAGGGGACCCTACGAGCAGTACGTC. Translating gives CASSWGIGGRGPYEQYV.

This clonotype was detected ten times or more. The V and J genes are TRBV20-1 and TRBJ2-2; D is undetermined. The CDR3 runs 14 residues. Germline CDR1 DFQATT, CDR2 SNEGSKA (reference sequence). V lost 4 bases, J lost 1 base, and 10 bases lay in between. The CDR3 spells CSAISTENTGELFF. The DNA of the CDR3 is TGCAGTGCTATTTCGACCGAGAACACCGGGGAGCTGTTTTTT.

The sample holds many counts of this clonotype. The chain has TRBV20-1 and TRBJ1-3; 7 bases match TRBD1. The CDR3 consists of 13 residues. Germline CDR1 and CDR2: DFQATT and SNEGSKA (reference sequence). CDR3 protein: CRAMDRSGNTIYF. For the CDR3, the DNA is TGCAGAGCCATGGACAGGTCTGGAAACACCATATATTTT.

CDR3 loop: CASSIDQPYEQYV. The CDR3 nucleotides read TGTGCCAGTAGTATAGATCAGCCCTACGAGCAGTACGTC. V and J are TRBV19 and TRBJ2-7; D gene unclear. The CDR3 consists of 13 residues. Trimming removed 0 bases at V and 2 bases at J, with 5 bases between. Germline assignment: CDR1 LNHDA and CDR2 SQIVND (reference sequence).

At least ten counts were recorded for this clonotype. The chain recombines TRBV7-9 with TRBJ1-6; possible D gene TRBD1, 5 bases. The V gene lost 6 bases and the J gene lost 0 bases, with 9 bases spanning the gap. Germline CDR1 is SEHNR and CDR2 is FQNEAQ (reference sequence). CDR3 length: 15 amino acids. DNA of the CDR3: TGTGCCAGCAGGGGACGCGACTCCTATAATTCACCCCTCCACTTT. Translation: CASRGRDSYNSPLHF. The entire variable domain, with the rest obtained from reference TRBV7-9 and TRBJ1-6, is as follows: DTGVSQNPRHKITKRGQNVTFRCDPISEHNRLYWYRQTLGQGPEFLTYFQNEAQLEKSRLLSDRFSAERPKGSFSTLEIQRTEQGDSAMYLCASRGRDSYNSPLHFGNGTRLTVT.

This clonotype was detected ten times or more. In nucleotides, the CDR3 is TGTGCCAGCAGTGACGAAACAGGGGAACAGCCCCAGCATTTT. This gives the protein CASSDETGEQPQHF. This chain connects TRBV25-1 to TRBJ1-5, with 7 bases aligning to TRBD1. Germline lookup yields CDR1 MGHDK and CDR2 SYGVNS. The CDR3 consists of 14 residues. The trim removed 3 bases at V and 7 bases at J, leaving 6 bases unmatched.

This clonotype came up many times. The chain uses TRBV5-1 and TRBJ1-2; TRBD1 is a possible D gene (6 bases). Between the trimmed V and J ends, which lost 0 bases and 2 bases, there was a span of 8 bases. The CDR3 is 14 amino acids. Germline values: CDR1 SGHRS, CDR2 YFSETQ. The CDR3 DNA is TGCGCCAGCAGCTTGGGTGACAGGAACTATGGCTACACCTTC. It specifies CASSLGDRNYGYTF.

At least ten counts were recorded for this clonotype. The CDR3 is CASSLDTGKSEQYV. The CDR3, as DNA: TGCGCCAGCAGCTTGGACACAGGGAAGAGCGAGCAGTACGTC. The rearrangement links TRBV5-1 to TRBJ2-7, with D perhaps matching TRBD1 (6 bases). V was trimmed by 0 bases and J by 6 bases, leaving 13 bases between them. Germline V lookup: CDR1 SGHRS, CDR2 YFSETQ. This CDR3 is 14 amino acids long.

Ten or more counts support this clonotype. The chain employs TRBV20-1 and TRBJ1-1, with TRBD1 identical over 10 bases. The CDR3 is 18 amino acids. Trimming cost V 0 bases and J 6 bases; bases outside gene matches: 16. The germline CDR1 and CDR2 sequences are DFQATT and SNEGSKA (reference sequence). DNA for the CDR3: TGCAGTGCTAGAGAAAGAGGGACAGGGGTCCTGGATTTCGCTGAAGCTTTCTTT. Translating gives CSARERGTGVLDFAEAFF.

The rearrangement joins TRBV20-1 to TRBJ2-7, with 9 nucleotides matching TRBD1. There are 15 residues in the CDR3. V shed 2 bases, J shed 3 bases, and the junction held 8 bases outside the gene matches. CDR1 and CDR2 (germline): DFQATT, SNEGSKA (reference sequence). CDR3 region: CSARHRDRDYYEQYF. The CDR3 nucleotides are TGCAGTGCTAGACACCGGGACAGGGACTACTACGAGCAGTACTTC.

In this sample, this clonotype turned up many times. V is TRBV11-1 and J is TRBJ2-5; TRBD2 aligns across 13 bases. Germline V gene lookup returns CDR1 SGHAT and CDR2 FQDESV (reference sequence). The J segment lost 0 bases and the V segment lost 6 bases, leaving 4 bases of the junction unmatched. The CDR3 totals 16 residues. CDR3 bases: TGTGCCAGCAGTAAACTAGCGGGGGGGTACCAAGAGACCCAGTACTTC. It specifies CASSKLAGGYQETQYF.

Ten or more counts support this clonotype. The rearrangement joins TRBV7-2 to TRBJ1-1, with D possibly TRBD1 on 6 matching bases. This CDR3 is built from 14 residues. Germline loops: CDR1 SGHTA, CDR2 FQGNSA. V lost 7 bases to trimming and J lost 1 base, with 13 bases between them. The CDR3 coding sequence is TGTGCCAGCACCCCAGACAGGAGGAACACTGAAGCTTTCTTT. Protein: CASTPDRRNTEAFF.

The chain uses TRBV20-1 and TRBJ1-6; no firm D call. Trimming removed 1 base at V and 14 bases at J, with 18 bases between. This CDR3 has 14 amino acids. CDR1 DFQATT and CDR2 SNEGSKA come from the germline V gene (reference sequence). The CDR3 loop is CSARGQNMALSLHF. CDR3 DNA: TGCAGTGCTAGAGGGCAAAATATGGCGTTATCCCTCCACTTT.